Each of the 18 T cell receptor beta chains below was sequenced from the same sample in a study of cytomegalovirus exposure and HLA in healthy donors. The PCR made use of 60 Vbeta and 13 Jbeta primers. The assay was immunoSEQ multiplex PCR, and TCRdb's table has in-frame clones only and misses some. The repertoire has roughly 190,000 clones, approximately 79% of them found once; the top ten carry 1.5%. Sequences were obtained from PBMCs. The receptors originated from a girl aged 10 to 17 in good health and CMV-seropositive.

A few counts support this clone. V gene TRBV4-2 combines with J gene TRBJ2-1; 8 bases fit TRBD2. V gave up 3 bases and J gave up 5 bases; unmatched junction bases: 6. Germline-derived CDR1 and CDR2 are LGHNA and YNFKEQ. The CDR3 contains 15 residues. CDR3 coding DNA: TGTGCCAGCAGCCATACAAGCGGGGGTAACAATGAGCAGTTCTTC. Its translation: CASSHTSGGNNEQFF.

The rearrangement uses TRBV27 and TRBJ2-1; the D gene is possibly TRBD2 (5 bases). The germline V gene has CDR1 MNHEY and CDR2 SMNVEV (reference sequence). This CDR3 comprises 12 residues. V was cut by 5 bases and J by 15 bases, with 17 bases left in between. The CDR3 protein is CASSGQSRGWFF. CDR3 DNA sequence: TGTGCCAGCAGTGGCCAGTCTCGAGGGTGGTTCTTC.

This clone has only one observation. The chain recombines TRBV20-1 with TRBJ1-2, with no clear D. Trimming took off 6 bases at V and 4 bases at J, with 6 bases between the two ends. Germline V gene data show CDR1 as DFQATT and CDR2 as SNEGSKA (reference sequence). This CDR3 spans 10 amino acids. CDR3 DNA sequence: TGCAGTGCCCGGGGCTATGGCTACACCTTC. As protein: CSARGYGYTF.

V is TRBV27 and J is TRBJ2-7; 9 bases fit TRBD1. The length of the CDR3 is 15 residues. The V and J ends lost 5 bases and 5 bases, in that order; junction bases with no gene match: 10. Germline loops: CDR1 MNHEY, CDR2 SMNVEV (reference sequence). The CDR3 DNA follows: TGTGCCAGCAGTCTCTCCGGGACAGGGCACGACGAGCAGTACTTC. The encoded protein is CASSLSGTGHDEQYF.

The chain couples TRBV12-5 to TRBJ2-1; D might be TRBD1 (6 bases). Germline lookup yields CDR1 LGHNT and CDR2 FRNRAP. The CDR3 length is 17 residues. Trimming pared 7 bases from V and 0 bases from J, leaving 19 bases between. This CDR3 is CASADHLQGNSYNEQFF. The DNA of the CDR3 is TGTGCTAGTGCCGACCACCTACAGGGAAACTCCTACAATGAGCAGTTCTTC.

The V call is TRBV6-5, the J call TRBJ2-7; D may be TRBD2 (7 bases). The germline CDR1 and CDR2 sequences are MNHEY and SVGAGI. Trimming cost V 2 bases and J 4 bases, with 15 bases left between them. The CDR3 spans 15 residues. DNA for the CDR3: TGTGCCAGCAGTTACCCTCTTGGGGGGGCTTACGAGCAGTACTTC. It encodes CASSYPLGGAYEQYF.

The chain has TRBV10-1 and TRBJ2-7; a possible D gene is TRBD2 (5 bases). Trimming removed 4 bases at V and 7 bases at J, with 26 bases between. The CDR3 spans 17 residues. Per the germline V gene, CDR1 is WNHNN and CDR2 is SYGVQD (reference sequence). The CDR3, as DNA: TGCGCCAGCAGTGCTTACCTCCGGGGATCGCCCGGTCGGGAGCAGTACTTC. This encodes CASSAYLRGSPGREQYF.

The CDR3 region is CASSWLDRVFMGTGELFF. CDR3 DNA sequence: TGTGCCAGCAGCTGGCTCGACAGGGTGTTTATGGGCACCGGGGAGCTGTTTTTT. The chain carries TRBV7-2 and TRBJ2-2; 7 nucleotides align to TRBD1. CDR1 is SGHTA, CDR2 FQGNSA, per germline. V shed 4 bases, J shed 4 bases, and the junction held 15 bases outside the gene matches. The CDR3 length is 18 residues.

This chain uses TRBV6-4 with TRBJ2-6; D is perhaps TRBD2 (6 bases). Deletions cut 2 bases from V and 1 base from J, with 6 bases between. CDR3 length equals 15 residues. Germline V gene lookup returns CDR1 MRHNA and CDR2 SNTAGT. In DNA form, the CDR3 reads TGTGCCAGCAGTGACGGAGGGTCTGGGGCCAACGTCCTGACTTTC. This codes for CASSDGGSGANVLTF.

For the CDR3, the DNA is TGTGCCAGCAGCTTGGTGGGACAGGGGATCTCTGGGGCCAACGTCCTGACTTTC. Its protein is CASSLVGQGISGANVLTF. The J gene is TRBJ2-6, the V gene TRBV5-5, with 10 bases that match TRBD1. The CDR3 loop spans 18 amino acids. CDR1 is SGHKS, CDR2 YYEKEE, per germline (reference sequence). The ends lost 0 bases at V and 0 bases at J; junction bases unmatched: 3.

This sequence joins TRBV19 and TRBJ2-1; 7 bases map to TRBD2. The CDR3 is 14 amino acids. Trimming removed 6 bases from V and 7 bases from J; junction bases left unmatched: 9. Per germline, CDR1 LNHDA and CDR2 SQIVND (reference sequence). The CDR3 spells CASRGLTTMNEQFF. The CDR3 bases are TGTGCCAGTAGGGGACTAACCACGATGAATGAGCAGTTCTTC. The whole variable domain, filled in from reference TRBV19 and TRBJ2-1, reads DGGITQSPKYLFRKEGQNVTLSCEQNLNHDAMYWYRQDPGQGLRLIYYSQIVNDFQKGDIAEGYSVSREKKESFPLTVTSAQKNPTAFYLCASRGLTTMNEQFFGPGTRLTVL.

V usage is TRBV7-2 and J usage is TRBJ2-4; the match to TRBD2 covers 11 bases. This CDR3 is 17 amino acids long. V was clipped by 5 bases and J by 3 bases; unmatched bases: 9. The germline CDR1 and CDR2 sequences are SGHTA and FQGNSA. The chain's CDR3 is CASSATSGGGGKNIQYF. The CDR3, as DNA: TGTGCCAGCAGCGCAACTAGCGGGGGTGGGGGCAAAAACATTCAGTACTTC. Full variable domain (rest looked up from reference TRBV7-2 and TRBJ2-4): GAGVSQSPSNKVTEKGKDVELRCDPISGHTALYWYRQSLGQGLEFLIYFQGNSAPDKSGLPSDRFSAERTGGSVSTLTIQRTQQEDSAVYLCASSATSGGGGKNIQYFGAGTRLSVL.

The DNA for the CDR3 is TGCGCCAGCAGTGAGGGACAGTACACAGATACGCAGTATTTT. It translates to CASSEGQYTDTQYF. The chain employs TRBV10-1 and TRBJ2-3, with D possibly matching TRBD1 (6 bases). Germline V gives CDR1 WNHNN, CDR2 SYGVQD (reference sequence). The CDR3 runs 14 residues. Trimming left V 2 bases short and J 2 bases short, with 8 bases between.

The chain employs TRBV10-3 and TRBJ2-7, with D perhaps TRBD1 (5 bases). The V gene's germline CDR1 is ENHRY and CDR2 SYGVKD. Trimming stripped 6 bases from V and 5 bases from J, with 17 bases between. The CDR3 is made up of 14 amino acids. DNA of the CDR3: TGTGCCATCAGCCCAGATGGGGCGAGGAACGAGCAGTACTTC. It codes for CAISPDGARNEQYF.

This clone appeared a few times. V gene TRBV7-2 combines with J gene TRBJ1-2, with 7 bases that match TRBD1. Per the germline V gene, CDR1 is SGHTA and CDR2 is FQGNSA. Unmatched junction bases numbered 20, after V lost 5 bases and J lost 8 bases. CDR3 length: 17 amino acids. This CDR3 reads CASSLDRTGSLSGGYTF. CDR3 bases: TGTGCCAGCAGCCTAGACCGGACAGGATCCTTATCTGGGGGCTACACCTTC.

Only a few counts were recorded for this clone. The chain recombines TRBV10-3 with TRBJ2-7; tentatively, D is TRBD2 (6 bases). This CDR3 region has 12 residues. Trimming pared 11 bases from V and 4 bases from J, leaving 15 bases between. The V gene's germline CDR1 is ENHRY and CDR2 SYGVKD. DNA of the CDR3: TGTGCCGCCCGGGAGTGGGGGTACGAGCAGTACTTC. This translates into CAAREWGYEQYF.

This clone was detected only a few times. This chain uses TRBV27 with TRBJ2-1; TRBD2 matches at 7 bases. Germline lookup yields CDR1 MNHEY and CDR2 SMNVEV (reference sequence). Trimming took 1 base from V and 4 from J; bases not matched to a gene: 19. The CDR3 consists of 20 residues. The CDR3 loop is CASSLLGFGDLAAFYNEQFF. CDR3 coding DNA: TGTGCCAGCAGTTTATTAGGATTTGGAGATCTAGCGGCCTTTTACAATGAGCAGTTCTTC.

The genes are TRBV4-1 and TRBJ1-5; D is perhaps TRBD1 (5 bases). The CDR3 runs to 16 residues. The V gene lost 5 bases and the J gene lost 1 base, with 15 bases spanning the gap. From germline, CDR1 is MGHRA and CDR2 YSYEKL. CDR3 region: CASSWVGGGSNQPQHF. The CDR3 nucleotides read TGCGCCAGCAGCTGGGTCGGGGGTGGGAGCAATCAGCCCCAGCATTTT.